The clone carrying this T cell receptor (beta chain) appeared many times. The data were taken from a study of T cells after yellow fever vaccination. Deletions cut 1 base from V and 4 bases from J, with 7 bases between. The CDR3 runs to 13 residues. The germline V gene has CDR1 SGHNT and CDR2 YENEEA. TCRdb processed the 5' RACE reads anew with MiXCR; each CDR3 protein has one entry. In the table there are about 14,000 distinct CDR3 sequences, 6% to 8% of which are singletons. The TCR was taken from a man aged 18 to 35 who received the YFV17D yellow fever vaccine. The sequencing used PBMCs, either bulk or a sorted T-cell subset (CD4+, CD8+, memory, or dextramer-sorted; not recorded which), collected on the day of the yellow fever booster vaccination. This chain uses TRBV11-3 with TRBJ2-5; D may be TRBD2 (5 bases). The CDR3 sequence is CASSLALAETQYF. In nucleotides, the CDR3 is TGTGCCAGCAGCTTAGCTCTAGCAGAGACCCAGTACTTC.